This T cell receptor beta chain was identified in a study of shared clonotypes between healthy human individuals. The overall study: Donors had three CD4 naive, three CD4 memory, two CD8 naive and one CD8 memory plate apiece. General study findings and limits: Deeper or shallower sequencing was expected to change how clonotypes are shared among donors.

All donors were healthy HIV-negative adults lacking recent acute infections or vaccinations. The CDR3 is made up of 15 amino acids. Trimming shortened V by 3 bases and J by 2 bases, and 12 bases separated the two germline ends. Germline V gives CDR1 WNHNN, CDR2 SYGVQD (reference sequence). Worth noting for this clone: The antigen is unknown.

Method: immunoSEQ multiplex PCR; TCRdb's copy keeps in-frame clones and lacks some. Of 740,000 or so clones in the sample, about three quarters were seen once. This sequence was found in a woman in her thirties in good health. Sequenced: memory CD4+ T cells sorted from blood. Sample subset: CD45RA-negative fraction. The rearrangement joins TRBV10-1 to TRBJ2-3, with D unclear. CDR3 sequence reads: CASSEGAELTDTQYF. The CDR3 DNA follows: TGCGCCAGCAGTGAAGGCGCGGAGCTCACAGATACGCAGTATTTT.